Below are 9 T cell receptor beta chains sequenced from a single sample in a study of beta chain features in type 1 diabetes. Their antigens are not known. Reverse transcribing all isolated RNA meant expressed TCRB transcripts were sequenced. Using immunoSEQ multiplex PCR, the repertoire was profiled, and TCRdb retains in-frame clones only, with some absent. The sample lists 300,000 to 350,000 clones, about 13% occurring once. Study-wide results and limits: TCRB CDR3s were moderately but significantly shorter in Type 1 diabetes patients in all four CD4+ subsets.

Sequencing used naive CD4+ T cells from blood. The receptors were sampled from a young woman with type 1 diabetes.

This clone was seen a handful of times. V is TRBV6-6 and J is TRBJ2-1, with D unclear. In germline, CDR1 is MNHNY, CDR2 SVGAGI (reference sequence). Trimming left V 5 bases short and J 7 bases short, with 9 bases between. The CDR3 length is 12 residues. The CDR3 sequence: CASSPFRNEQFF. DNA for the CDR3: TGTGCCAGCAGTCCCTTCCGTAATGAGCAGTTCTTC.

The rearrangement uses TRBV6-5 and TRBJ1-4, with D maybe TRBD1 (6 bases). The CDR3 consists of 16 residues. With 4 bases removed from V and 8 bases from J, the gap between germline ends came to 20 bases. Germline CDR1 and CDR2: MNHEY and SVGAGI. This CDR3 reads CASSSTTNRAWEKLFF. DNA of the CDR3: TGTGCCAGCAGTTCCACAACCAACAGGGCCTGGGAAAAACTGTTTTTT.

The chain joins TRBV2 to TRBJ2-7; 7 bases fit TRBD2. V lost 6 bases and J lost 3; bases outside the gene matches: 5. The CDR3 consists of 13 residues. The germline gives CDR1 SNHLY, CDR2 FYNNEI. CDR3 coding DNA: TGTGCCAGCAGCGATGGACTAGACTACGAGCAGTACGTC. It specifies CASSDGLDYEQYV.

This clone has more than one count but fewer than ten. The rearrangement links TRBV29-1 to TRBJ2-2, with TRBD1 identical over 8 bases. This CDR3 contains 13 residues. Germline loops: CDR1 SQVTM, CDR2 ANQGSEA. V was pared by 6 bases and J by 6 bases, with 6 bases of the junction left unmatched. CDR3 sequence: CSVAEQGAGELFF. Written as DNA, the CDR3 is TGCAGCGTAGCAGAACAGGGGGCCGGGGAGCTGTTTTTT.

This clone was seen only a few times. The chain couples TRBV13 to TRBJ2-5, with 11 bases identical to TRBD2. Germline trimming cut 5 bases from V and 4 bases from J; bases unmatched to any gene: 6. CDR1 and CDR2 from the germline V gene are PRHDT and FYEKMQ (reference sequence). The CDR3 consists of 15 residues. This chain's CDR3 is CASSLSGRAGETQYF. The CDR3 DNA reads TGTGCCAGCAGCCTTAGCGGGAGGGCCGGAGAGACCCAGTACTTC.

This sequence joins TRBV28 and TRBJ1-2; D may be TRBD1 (5 bases). V was clipped by 5 bases and J by 8 bases, with 21 bases between them. This CDR3 region has 15 residues. The V gene's germline CDR1 is MDHEN and CDR2 SYDVKM. DNA of the CDR3: TGTGCCAGCAGTCTAACAACCCGGGAGGGACGGGGCTACACCTTC. Its protein product is CASSLTTREGRGYTF.

This sequence joins TRBV9 and TRBJ2-1; 11 bases line up with TRBD2. Germline V gene data show CDR1 as SGDLS and CDR2 as YYNGEE. V lost 4 bases, J lost 8 bases, and 8 bases stayed unmatched. This CDR3 spans 15 amino acids. CDR3 coding DNA: TGTGCCAGCAGCCCGACTAGCGGGGTAACCGATGAGCAGTTCTTC. Translating gives CASSPTSGVTDEQFF. The full variable domain, rest sourced from reference TRBV9 and TRBJ2-1, is DSGVTQTPKHLITATGQRVTLRCSPRSGDLSVYWYQQSLDQGLQFLIQYYNGEERAKGNILERFSAQQFPDLHSELNLSSLELGDSALYFCASSPTSGVTDEQFFGPGTRLTVL.

This clone was seen only a few times. The rearrangement uses TRBV5-4 and TRBJ1-2; 9 positions agree with TRBD1. Germline-derived CDR1 and CDR2 are SGHNT and YYREEE (reference sequence). V was clipped by 4 bases and J by 2 bases; unmatched bases: 6. The length of the CDR3 is 15 residues. In DNA, the CDR3 is TGTGCCAGCAGCGAAGGGACAGGGCAAAACTATGGCTACACCTTC. Protein product: CASSEGTGQNYGYTF.

Only a few counts were recorded for this clone. The chain is built from TRBV7-2 and TRBJ2-7; 8 bases are a match to TRBD2. V trimming: 4 bases; J trimming: 6 bases; junction bases outside the gene matches: 5. From germline, CDR1 is SGHTA and CDR2 FQGNSA. The CDR3 runs 13 residues. CDR3 loop: CASSSERESEQYV. As DNA, the CDR3 is TGTGCCAGCAGCTCCGAGCGGGAGTCCGAGCAGTACGTC.